Each of the 2 T cell receptor beta chains below was sequenced from the same sample in a study of shared clonotypes between healthy human individuals. Naive-designated CD8 cells lacked CD45RO, were positively enriched for CCR7, and omitted terminally differentiated effector memory CD45RA+ cells. Profiled with immunoSEQ multiplex PCR; TCRdb holds only in-frame clones, not every one. The repertoire consists of about 2 million clones, with just under 95% occurring once and the leading ten covering approximately 1.2%. The sequencing input was naive CD8+ T cells sorted from blood. These receptor sequences come from a man younger than 35 in good health.

The chain employs TRBV25-1 and TRBJ1-4; 11 bases align to TRBD1. Germline CDR1 and CDR2: MGHDK and SYGVNS. J gave up 8 bases and V 4 bases, and 9 bases lay outside the gene matches. This CDR3 spans 16 amino acids. CDR3 residues: CASSGPGTGGGEKLFF. The CDR3 DNA reads TGTGCCAGCAGTGGCCCTGGGACAGGGGGTGGCGAAAAACTGTTTTTT.

As for this clone: A much larger clone differs by one base, so this may be a read error. The chain carries TRBV5-4 and TRBJ2-1; D unclear. The V end was cut by 4 bases, the J end by 3 bases, with 5 bases between. Germline loops: CDR1 SGHNT, CDR2 YYREEE (reference sequence). The CDR3 runs to 12 residues. The chain's CDR3 is CASSPHYNEQFF. CDR3 DNA sequence: TGTGCCAGCAGCCCCCACTACAATGAGCAGTTCTTC.